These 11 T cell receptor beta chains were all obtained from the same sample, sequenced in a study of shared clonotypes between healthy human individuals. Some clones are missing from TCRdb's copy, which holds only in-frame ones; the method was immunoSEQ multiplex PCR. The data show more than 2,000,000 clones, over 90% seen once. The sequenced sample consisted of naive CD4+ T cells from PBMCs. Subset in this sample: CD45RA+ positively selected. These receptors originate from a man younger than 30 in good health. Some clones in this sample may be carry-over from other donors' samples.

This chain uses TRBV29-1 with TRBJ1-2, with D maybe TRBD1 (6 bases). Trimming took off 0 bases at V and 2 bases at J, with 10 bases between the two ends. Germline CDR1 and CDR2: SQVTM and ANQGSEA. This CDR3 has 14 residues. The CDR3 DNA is TGCAGCGTTGAAGATATTCAGGGGAACTATGGCTACACCTTC. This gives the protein CSVEDIQGNYGYTF.

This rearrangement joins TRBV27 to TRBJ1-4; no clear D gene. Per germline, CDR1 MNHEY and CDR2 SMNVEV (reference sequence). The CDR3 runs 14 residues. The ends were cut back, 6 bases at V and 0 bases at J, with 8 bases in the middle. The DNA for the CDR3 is TGTGCCAGCAGCCTAGAGGCAACTAATGAAAAACTGTTTTTT. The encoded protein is CASSLEATNEKLFF.

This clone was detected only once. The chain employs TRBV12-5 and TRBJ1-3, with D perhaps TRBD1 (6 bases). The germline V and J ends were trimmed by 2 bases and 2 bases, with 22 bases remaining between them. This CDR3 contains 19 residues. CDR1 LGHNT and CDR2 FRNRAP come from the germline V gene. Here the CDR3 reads CASGLMDSGALRTGNTIYF. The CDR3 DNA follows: TGTGCTAGTGGTTTGATGGACAGTGGTGCTCTGAGGACTGGAAACACCATATATTTT.

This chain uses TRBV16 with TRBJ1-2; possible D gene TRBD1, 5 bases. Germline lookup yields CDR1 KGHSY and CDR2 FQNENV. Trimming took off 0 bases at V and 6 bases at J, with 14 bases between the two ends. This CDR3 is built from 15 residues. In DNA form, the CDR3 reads TGTGCCAGCAGCCAATCGGGGCAGTCCCGAGATGGCTACACCTTC. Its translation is CASSQSGQSRDGYTF.

CDR3 protein: CASSSEPGLAGGQGDEQFF. The CDR3 nucleotides are TGTGCCAGCAGCTCTGAACCGGGACTAGCGGGAGGCCAGGGGGATGAGCAGTTCTTC. The rearrangement links TRBV5-4 to TRBJ2-1; 15 nucleotides line up with TRBD2. The CDR3 runs to 19 residues. Germline V lookup: CDR1 SGHNT, CDR2 YYREEE (reference sequence). The J segment lost 8 bases and the V segment lost 3 bases, leaving 15 bases of the junction unmatched.

The CDR3 nucleotides read TGTGCCAGCAGGCCTGGCGGGGGGCCGGTTTTCACAGATACGCAGTATTTT. Its protein product is CASRPGGGPVFTDTQYF. The rearrangement links TRBV28 to TRBJ2-3; 8 nucleotides line up with TRBD2. V shed 6 bases, J shed 2 bases, and the junction held 13 bases outside the gene matches. The CDR3 loop spans 17 amino acids. Per germline, CDR1 MDHEN and CDR2 SYDVKM.

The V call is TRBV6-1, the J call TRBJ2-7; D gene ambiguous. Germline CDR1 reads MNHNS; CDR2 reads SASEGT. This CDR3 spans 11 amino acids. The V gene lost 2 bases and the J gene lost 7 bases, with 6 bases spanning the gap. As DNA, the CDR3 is TGTGCCAGCAGTGAACGCGCTGAGCAGTACTTC. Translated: CASSERAEQYF.

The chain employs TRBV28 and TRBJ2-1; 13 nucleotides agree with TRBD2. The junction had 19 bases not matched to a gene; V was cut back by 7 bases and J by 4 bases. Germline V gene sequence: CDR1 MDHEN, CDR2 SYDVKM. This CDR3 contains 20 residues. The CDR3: CASTSPGGMGLAGLYNEQFF. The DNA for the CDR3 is TGTGCCAGCACCTCCCCAGGGGGCATGGGACTAGCGGGGCTTTACAATGAGCAGTTCTTC. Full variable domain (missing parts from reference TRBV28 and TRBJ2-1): DVKVTQSSRYLVKRTGEKVFLECVQDMDHENMFWYRQDPGLGLRLIYFSYDVKMKEKGDIPEGYSVSREKKERFSLILESASTNQTSMYLCASTSPGGMGLAGLYNEQFFGPGTRLTVL.

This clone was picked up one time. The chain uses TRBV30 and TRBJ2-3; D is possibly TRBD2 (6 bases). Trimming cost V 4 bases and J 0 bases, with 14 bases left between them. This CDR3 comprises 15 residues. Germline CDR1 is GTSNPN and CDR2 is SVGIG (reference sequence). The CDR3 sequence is CAWKLGGTSTDTQYF. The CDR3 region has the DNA TGTGCCTGGAAACTTGGGGGGACTAGCACAGATACGCAGTATTTT.

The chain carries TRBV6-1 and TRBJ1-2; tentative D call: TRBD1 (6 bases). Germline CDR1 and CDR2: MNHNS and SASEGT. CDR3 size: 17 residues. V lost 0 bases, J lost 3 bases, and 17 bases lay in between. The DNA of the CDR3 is TGTGCCAGCAGTGAAGCTATGATGGAAAACAGGGACTATGGCTACACCTTC. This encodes CASSEAMMENRDYGYTF.

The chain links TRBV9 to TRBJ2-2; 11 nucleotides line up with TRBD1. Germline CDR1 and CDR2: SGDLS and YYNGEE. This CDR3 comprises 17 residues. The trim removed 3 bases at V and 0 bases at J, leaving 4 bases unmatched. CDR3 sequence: CASSGRTGGANTGELFF. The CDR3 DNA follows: TGTGCCAGCAGCGGTCGGACAGGGGGCGCGAACACCGGGGAGCTGTTTTTT. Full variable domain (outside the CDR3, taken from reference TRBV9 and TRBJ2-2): DSGVTQTPKHLITATGQRVTLRCSPRSGDLSVYWYQQSLDQGLQFLIQYYNGEERAKGNILERFSAQQFPDLHSELNLSSLELGDSALYFCASSGRTGGANTGELFFGEGSRLTVL.